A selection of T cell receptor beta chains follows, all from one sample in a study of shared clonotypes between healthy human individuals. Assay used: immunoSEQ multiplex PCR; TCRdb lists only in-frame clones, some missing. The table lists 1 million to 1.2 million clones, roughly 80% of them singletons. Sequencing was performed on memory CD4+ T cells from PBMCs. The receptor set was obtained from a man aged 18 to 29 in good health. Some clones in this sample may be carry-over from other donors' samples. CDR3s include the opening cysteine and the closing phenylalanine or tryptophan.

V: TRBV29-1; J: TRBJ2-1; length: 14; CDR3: CSVASSSGGDEQFF
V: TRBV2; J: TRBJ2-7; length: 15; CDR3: CASRWTSGSPHEQYF
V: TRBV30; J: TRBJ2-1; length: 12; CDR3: CAWTRVGNEQFF
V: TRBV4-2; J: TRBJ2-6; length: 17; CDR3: CASSQDRGGSGANVLTF
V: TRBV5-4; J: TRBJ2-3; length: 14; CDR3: CASSLPDSTDTQYF
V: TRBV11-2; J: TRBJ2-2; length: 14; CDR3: CASSLQGSAGELFF
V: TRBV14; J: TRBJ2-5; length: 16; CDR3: CASSQGRTSGQETQYF
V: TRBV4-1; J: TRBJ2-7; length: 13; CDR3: CASSRQVFYEQYF
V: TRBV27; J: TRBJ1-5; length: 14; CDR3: CASRGTGVNQPQHF
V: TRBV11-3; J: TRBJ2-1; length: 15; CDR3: CASSLGTGRMNEQFF
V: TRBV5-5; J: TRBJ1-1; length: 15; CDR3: CASSLFVSMNTEAFF
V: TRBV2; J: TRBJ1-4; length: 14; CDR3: CASSEGGNHNKLFF
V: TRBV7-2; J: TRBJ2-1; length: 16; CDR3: CASSPDGGQGNNEQFF
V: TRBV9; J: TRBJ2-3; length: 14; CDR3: CASSLGLVGDTQYF
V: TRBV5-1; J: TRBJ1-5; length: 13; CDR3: CASSLGADQPQHF
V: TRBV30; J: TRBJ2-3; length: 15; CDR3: CAWSALRSLTDTQYF
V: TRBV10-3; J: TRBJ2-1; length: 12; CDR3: CAIRDYYNEQFF
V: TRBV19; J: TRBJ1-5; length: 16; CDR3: CASSTRTGVSNQPQHF
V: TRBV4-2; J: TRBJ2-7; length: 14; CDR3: CASSQGGSSYEQYF
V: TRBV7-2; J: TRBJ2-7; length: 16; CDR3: CASSLAGSEPTYEQYF
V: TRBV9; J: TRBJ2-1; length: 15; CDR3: CASSVDRGSYNEQFF
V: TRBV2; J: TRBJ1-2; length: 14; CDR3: CASRTAGQVAGYTF
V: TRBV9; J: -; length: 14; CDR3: CASSQGQGRHEQYF
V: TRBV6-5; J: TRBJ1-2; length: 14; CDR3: CASSYTGPNYGYTF
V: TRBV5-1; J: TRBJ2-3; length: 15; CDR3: CASSWTGERADTQYF
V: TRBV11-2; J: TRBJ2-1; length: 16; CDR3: CASSLVAGGTYNEQFF
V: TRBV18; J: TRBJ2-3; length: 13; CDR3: CASSPSLVDTQYF
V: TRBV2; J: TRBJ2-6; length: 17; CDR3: CASKIRGDRSGANVLTF
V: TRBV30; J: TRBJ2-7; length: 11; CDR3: CAWSPMDRVYF
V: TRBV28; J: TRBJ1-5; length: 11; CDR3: CASSSDLPQHF
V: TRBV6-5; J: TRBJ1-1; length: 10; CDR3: CASSEQGAFF
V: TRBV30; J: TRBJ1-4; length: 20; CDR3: CAWSDETQGKRYLGDEKLFF